This TCR beta chain derives from a study of blood T cell repertoires in COVID-19. The overall study: T cells, B-cell-depleted T cells, or PBMCs supplied cDNA or gDNA.

Original data processing: It was from reference gene primer amplification that nucleated cell counts were estimated. Some clones are missing from TCRdb's copy, which holds only in-frame ones; the method was immunoSEQ multiplex PCR. V and J calls and clone size come straight from that table; D and trimming were deduced from the DNA. The repertoire holds roughly 53,000 clones, with 86% as singletons. This CDR3 has 15 amino acids. Germline V CDR1 and CDR2: SQVTM, ANQGSEA. The V segment lost 1 base and the J segment 3 bases; nucleotides outside the gene matches: 6. This sequence joins TRBV29-1 and TRBJ2-3, with 8 bases aligning to TRBD1. The sample taken for sequencing was peripheral blood. This clonotype was obtained from a human donor in a cohort sampled during active COVID-19. The CDR3 sequence: CSVEGVRGLTDTQYF. The CDR3 nucleotides are TGCAGCGTTGAAGGGGTCAGGGGGCTAACAGATACGCAGTATTTT.